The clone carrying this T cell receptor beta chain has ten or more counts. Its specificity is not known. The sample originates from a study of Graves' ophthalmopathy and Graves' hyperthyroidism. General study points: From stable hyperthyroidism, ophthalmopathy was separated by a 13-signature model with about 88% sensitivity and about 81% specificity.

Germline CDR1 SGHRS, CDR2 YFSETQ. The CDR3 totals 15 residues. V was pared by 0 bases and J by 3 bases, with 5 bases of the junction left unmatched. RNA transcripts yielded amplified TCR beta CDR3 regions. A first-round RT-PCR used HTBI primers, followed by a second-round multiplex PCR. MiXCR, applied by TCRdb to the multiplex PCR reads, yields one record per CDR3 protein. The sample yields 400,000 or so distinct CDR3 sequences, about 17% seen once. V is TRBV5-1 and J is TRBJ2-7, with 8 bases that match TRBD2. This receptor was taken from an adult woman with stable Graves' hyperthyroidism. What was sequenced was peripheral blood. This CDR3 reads CASSLERTSSYEQYF. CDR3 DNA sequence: TGCGCCAGCAGCTTGGAACGGACTAGCAGCTACGAGCAGTACTTC.